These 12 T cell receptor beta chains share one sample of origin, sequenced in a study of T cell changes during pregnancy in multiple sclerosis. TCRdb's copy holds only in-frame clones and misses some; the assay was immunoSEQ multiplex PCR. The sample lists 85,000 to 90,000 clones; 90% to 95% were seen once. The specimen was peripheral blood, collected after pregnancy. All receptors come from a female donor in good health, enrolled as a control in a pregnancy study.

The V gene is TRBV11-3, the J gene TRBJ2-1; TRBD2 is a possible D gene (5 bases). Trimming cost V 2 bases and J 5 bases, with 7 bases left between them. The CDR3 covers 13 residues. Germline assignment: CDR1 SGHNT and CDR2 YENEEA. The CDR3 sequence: CASSLSGDNEQFF. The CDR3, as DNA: TGTGCCAGCAGCTTAAGCGGCGACAATGAGCAGTTCTTC.

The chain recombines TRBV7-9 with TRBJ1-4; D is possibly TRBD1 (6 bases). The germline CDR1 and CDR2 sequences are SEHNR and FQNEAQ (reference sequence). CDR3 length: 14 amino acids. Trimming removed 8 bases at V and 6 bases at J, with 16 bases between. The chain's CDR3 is CASSAGVSDEKLFF. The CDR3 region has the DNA TGTGCCAGCTCAGCAGGGGTCTCGGATGAAAAACTGTTTTTT.

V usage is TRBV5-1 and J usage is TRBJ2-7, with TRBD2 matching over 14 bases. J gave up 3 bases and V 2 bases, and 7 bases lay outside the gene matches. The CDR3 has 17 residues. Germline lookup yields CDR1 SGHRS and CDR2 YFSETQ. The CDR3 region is CASSLRGLAGGGYEQYF. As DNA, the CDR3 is TGCGCCAGCAGCTTACGCGGACTAGCGGGAGGTGGCTACGAGCAGTACTTC.

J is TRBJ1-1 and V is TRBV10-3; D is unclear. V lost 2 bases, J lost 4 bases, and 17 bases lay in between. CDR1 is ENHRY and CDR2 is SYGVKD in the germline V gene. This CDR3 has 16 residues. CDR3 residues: CAISEPGLLKITEAFF. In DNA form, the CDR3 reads TGTGCCATCAGTGAGCCAGGTCTGTTGAAGATCACTGAAGCTTTCTTT.

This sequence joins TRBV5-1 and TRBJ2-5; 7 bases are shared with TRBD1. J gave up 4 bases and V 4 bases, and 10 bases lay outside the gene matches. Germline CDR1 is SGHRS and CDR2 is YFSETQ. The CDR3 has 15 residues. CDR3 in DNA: TGCGCCAGCAGCGAACGACAGGGTATAGCAGAGACCCAGTACTTC. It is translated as CASSERQGIAETQYF.

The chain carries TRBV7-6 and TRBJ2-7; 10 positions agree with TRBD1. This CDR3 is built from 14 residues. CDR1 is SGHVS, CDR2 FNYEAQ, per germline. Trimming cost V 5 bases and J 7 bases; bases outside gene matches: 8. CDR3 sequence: CASSARQGATEQYF. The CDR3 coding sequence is TGTGCCAGCAGCGCCCGACAGGGGGCGACTGAGCAGTACTTC.

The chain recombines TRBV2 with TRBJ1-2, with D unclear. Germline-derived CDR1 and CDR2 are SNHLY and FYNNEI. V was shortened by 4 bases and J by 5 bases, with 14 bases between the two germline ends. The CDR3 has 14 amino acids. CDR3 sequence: CASSAREEVYGYTF. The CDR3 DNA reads TGTGCCAGCAGTGCCCGGGAGGAGGTTTATGGCTACACCTTC.

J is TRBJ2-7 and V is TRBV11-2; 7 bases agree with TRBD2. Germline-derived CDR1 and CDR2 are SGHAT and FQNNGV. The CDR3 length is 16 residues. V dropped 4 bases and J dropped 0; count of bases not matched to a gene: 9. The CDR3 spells CASSSLRDYSSYEQYF. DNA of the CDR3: TGTGCCAGCAGCTCGCTCCGGGACTATAGCTCCTACGAGCAGTACTTC. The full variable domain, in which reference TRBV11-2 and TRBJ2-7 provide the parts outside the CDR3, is EAGVAQSPRYKIIEKRQSVAFWCNPISGHATLYWYQQILGQGPKLLIQFQNNGVVDDSQLPKDRFSAERLKGVDSTLKIQPAKLEDSAVYLCASSSLRDYSSYEQYFGPGTRLTVT.

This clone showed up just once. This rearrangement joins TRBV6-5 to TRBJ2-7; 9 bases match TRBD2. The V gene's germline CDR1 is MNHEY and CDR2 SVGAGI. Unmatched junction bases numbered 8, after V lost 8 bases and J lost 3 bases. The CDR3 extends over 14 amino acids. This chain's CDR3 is CASGIGTSLYEQYF. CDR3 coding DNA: TGTGCCAGCGGAATCGGGACTAGCCTCTACGAGCAGTACTTC.

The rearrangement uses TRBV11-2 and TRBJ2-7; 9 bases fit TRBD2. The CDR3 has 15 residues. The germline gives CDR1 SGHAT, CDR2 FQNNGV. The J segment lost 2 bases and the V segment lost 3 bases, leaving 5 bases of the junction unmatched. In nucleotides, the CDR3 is TGTGCCAGCAGCTTGAATGCGGGAGGGACCTACGAGCAGTACTTC. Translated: CASSLNAGGTYEQYF.

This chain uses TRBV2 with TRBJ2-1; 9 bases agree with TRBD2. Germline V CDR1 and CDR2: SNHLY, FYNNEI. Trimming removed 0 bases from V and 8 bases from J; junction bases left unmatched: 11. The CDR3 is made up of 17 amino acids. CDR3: CASSEALGLATLDEQFF. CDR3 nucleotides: TGTGCCAGCAGTGAAGCGCTTGGACTAGCGACGCTCGATGAGCAGTTCTTC.

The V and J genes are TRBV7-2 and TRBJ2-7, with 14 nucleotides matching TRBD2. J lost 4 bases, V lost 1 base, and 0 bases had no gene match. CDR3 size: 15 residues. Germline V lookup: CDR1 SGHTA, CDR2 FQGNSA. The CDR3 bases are TGTGCCAGCAGCTTAGGGACTAGCGGGGGGTACGAGCAGTACTTC. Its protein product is CASSLGTSGGYEQYF.